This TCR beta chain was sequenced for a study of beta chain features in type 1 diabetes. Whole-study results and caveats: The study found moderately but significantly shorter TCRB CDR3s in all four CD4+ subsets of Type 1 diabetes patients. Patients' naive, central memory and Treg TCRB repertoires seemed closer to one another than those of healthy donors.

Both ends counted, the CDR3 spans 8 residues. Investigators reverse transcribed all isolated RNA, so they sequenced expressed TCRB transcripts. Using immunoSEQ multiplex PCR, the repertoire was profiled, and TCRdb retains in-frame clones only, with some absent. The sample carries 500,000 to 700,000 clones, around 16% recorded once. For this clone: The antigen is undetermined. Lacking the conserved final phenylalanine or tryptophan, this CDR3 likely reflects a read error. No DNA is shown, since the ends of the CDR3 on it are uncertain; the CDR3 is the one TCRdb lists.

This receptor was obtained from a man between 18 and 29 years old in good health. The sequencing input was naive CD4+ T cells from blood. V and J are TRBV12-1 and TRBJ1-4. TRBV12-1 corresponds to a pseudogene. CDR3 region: CASSPAPE.